The 20 T cell receptor beta chains presented below share a single source sample, sequenced in a study of T cells in Graves' hyperthyroidism and ophthalmopathy. TCR beta CDR3 sequences were amplified from RNA transcripts. With the HTBI primer set, the TCR CDR3 went through a first round of RT-PCR. Using its own MiXCR run on the multiplex PCR reads, TCRdb lists one record per CDR3 protein. The sample gives 600,000 or so distinct CDR3 sequences, around 13% of which show up once; around an eighth is in the top ten. The sequenced sample was blood. The receptors derive from a woman aged 50 to 60 with Graves' ophthalmopathy.

The chain carries TRBV6-1 and TRBJ2-1; no clear D. Looked up from germline, CDR1 is MNHNS and CDR2 is SASEGT. Trimming cost V 5 bases and J 4 bases, with 21 bases left between them. The CDR3 has 17 residues. CDR3 residues: CASSLHAPLEKYNEQFF. The CDR3 DNA is TGTGCCAGCAGTCTCCACGCGCCCCTAGAAAAATACAATGAGCAGTTCTTC.

In the case of this clonotype: This may come from a read error, since a much larger clone is one base off. V gene TRBV11-2 combines with J gene TRBJ2-1; no clear D. Trimming left V 1 base short and J 2 bases short, with 15 bases between. The CDR3 runs to 17 residues. CDR1 and CDR2 from the germline V gene are SGHAT and FQNNGV. CDR3 protein: CASSLVPPASTYNEQFF. The CDR3 nucleotides are TGTGCCAGCAGCTTAGTGCCGCCAGCGTCGACCTACAATGAGCAGTTCTTC. Complete variable domain (other parts from reference TRBV11-2 and TRBJ2-1): EAGVAQSPRYKIIEKRQSVAFWCNPISGHATLYWYQQILGQGPKLLIQFQNNGVVDDSQLPKDRFSAERLKGVDSTLKIQPAKLEDSAVYLCASSLVPPASTYNEQFFGPGTRLTVL.

The table lists this clonotype with many counts. The chain combines TRBV7-2 with TRBJ2-1; D might be TRBD1 or TRBD2, each matching 5 bases. The V gene lost 2 bases and the J gene lost 6 bases, with 11 bases spanning the gap. The CDR3 loop spans 14 amino acids. Per the germline V gene, CDR1 is SGHTA and CDR2 is FQGNSA. For the CDR3, the DNA is TGTGCCAGCAGCTTATTTGGGACGGGCAATGAGCAGTTCTTC. Amino acids: CASSLFGTGNEQFF. Full variable domain (remainder filled in from reference TRBV7-2 and TRBJ2-1): GAGVSQSPSNKVTEKGKDVELRCDPISGHTALYWYRQSLGQGLEFLIYFQGNSAPDKSGLPSDRFSAERTGGSVSTLTIQRTQQEDSAVYLCASSLFGTGNEQFFGPGTRLTVL.

This clonotype appeared many times. The chain joins TRBV2 to TRBJ2-5; no clear D gene. V lost 6 bases and J 6 bases, leaving 11 bases between the germline ends. This CDR3 has 12 amino acids. From germline, CDR1 is SNHLY and CDR2 FYNNEI. The CDR3 DNA reads TGTGCCAGCAGAGTGATTGTAAAGACCCAGTACTTC. Translated: CASRVIVKTQYF.

This clonotype appeared many times. This sequence joins TRBV5-5 and TRBJ2-2, with TRBD1 as a possible D gene (6 bases). The CDR3 is 15 amino acids. Trimming left V 4 bases short and J 2 bases short, with 12 bases between. Germline CDR1 reads SGHKS; CDR2 reads YYEKEE (reference sequence). CDR3 in DNA: TGTGCCAGCAGCCGGACGGACAGAAACACCGGGGAGCTGTTTTTT. Amino acid sequence: CASSRTDRNTGELFF.

This clonotype appeared a few times. This chain uses TRBV25-1 with TRBJ2-1; 13 bases are shared with TRBD2. The germline V gene encodes CDR1 MGHDK and CDR2 SYGVNS. The CDR3 has 15 amino acids. Trimming at V came to 1 base and at J to 7 bases, leaving 1 base not matched to a gene. The CDR3 region has the DNA TGTGCCAGCAGTGAATGGACTAGCGGGAGAAATGAGCAGTTCTTC. The encoded protein is CASSEWTSGRNEQFF. Together with reference TRBV25-1 and TRBJ2-1, the CDR3 gives the full variable domain: EADIYQTPRYLVIGTGKKITLECSQTMGHDKMYWYQQDPGMELHLIHYSYGVNSTEKGDLSSESTVSRIRTEHFPLTLESARPSHTSQYLCASSEWTSGRNEQFFGPGTRLTVL.

This clonotype has a count of ten or more. The chain has TRBV5-1 and TRBJ2-3; possibly TRBD2 for D (6 bases). The CDR3 runs to 17 residues. From germline, CDR1 is SGHRS and CDR2 YFSETQ. V shed 4 bases and J shed 0 bases, with 18 bases lying between them. The CDR3 DNA sequence: TGCGCCAGCAGCCTAAACCGGGACTTCGCTAGCACAGATACGCAGTATTTT. This sequence encodes CASSLNRDFASTDTQYF.

There are many counts of this clonotype. This chain connects TRBV11-2 to TRBJ1-5, with 7 bases that match TRBD1. V lost 5 bases and J lost 2; bases outside the gene matches: 3. The CDR3 spans 14 residues. The V gene's germline CDR1 is SGHAT and CDR2 FQNNGV. CDR3 residues: CASSKGQGNQPQHF. In DNA form, the CDR3 reads TGTGCCAGCAGCAAAGGACAGGGCAATCAGCCCCAGCATTTT.

This clonotype was seen more than once but under ten times. The rearrangement joins TRBV4-2 to TRBJ2-7; D remains ambiguous. This CDR3 has 12 residues. The ends were cut back, 4 bases at V and 6 bases at J, with 10 bases in the middle. Per the germline V gene, CDR1 is LGHNA and CDR2 is YNFKEQ. The CDR3 sequence: CASSPGPLEQYF. The CDR3 nucleotides are TGTGCCAGCAGCCCAGGACCTCTCGAGCAGTACTTC.

The chain combines TRBV29-1 with TRBJ1-5; TRBD1 aligns across 9 bases. The length of the CDR3 is 12 residues. The germline V gene encodes CDR1 SQVTM and CDR2 ANQGSEA. Germline trimming cut 4 bases from V and 6 bases from J; bases unmatched to any gene: 1. The CDR3 nucleotides are TGCAGCGTTGCGACAGGGGGTCAGCCCCAGCATTTT. Amino acids: CSVATGGQPQHF.

This CDR3 is CASGFEVGTEAFF. In DNA form, the CDR3 reads TGTGCTAGTGGTTTCGAGGTGGGGACTGAAGCTTTCTTT. This chain uses TRBV12-5 with TRBJ1-1; D not resolved. CDR1 is LGHNT and CDR2 is FRNRAP in the germline V gene. The CDR3 is 13 residues long. Trimming removed 3 bases from V and 5 bases from J, with 10 bases in between.

This clonotype has only a few counts. CDR3 sequence: CASSFGQGGWAGELFF. The CDR3 nucleotides read TGTGCCAGCAGCTTCGGACAGGGCGGTTGGGCCGGGGAGCTGTTTTTT. This chain links TRBV11-2 with TRBJ2-2; 8 bases are a match to TRBD1. Germline assignment: CDR1 SGHAT and CDR2 FQNNGV. The ends lost 3 bases at V and 6 bases at J; junction bases unmatched: 9. The CDR3 totals 16 residues.

The chain carries TRBV2 and TRBJ2-2; 8 bases map to TRBD2. Germline V gene data show CDR1 as SNHLY and CDR2 as FYNNEI. The CDR3 consists of 15 residues. Unmatched junction bases numbered 5, after V lost 4 bases and J lost 4 bases. CDR3 sequence reads: CASSGKSGSTGELFF. For the CDR3, the DNA is TGTGCCAGCAGTGGGAAGAGCGGGAGCACCGGGGAGCTGTTTTTT.

The table lists this clonotype with many counts. The chain joins TRBV29-1 to TRBJ2-3; perhaps TRBD2 as D (5 bases). This CDR3 is built from 14 residues. CDR1 SQVTM and CDR2 ANQGSEA come from the germline V gene. The ends were cut back, 2 bases at V and 3 bases at J, with 12 bases in the middle. The CDR3 sequence: CSVERPGKTDTQYF. The CDR3 nucleotides are TGCAGCGTTGAACGGCCGGGGAAGACAGATACGCAGTATTTT.

This clonotype turned up a few times. The chain is built from TRBV6-1 and TRBJ2-1; D call uncertain. Trimming pared 5 bases from V and 5 bases from J, leaving 7 bases between. The CDR3 totals 12 residues. Germline V gene lookup returns CDR1 MNHNS and CDR2 SASEGT. CDR3 sequence: CASSFKNNEQFF. In nucleotides, the CDR3 is TGTGCCAGCAGTTTCAAGAACAATGAGCAGTTCTTC.

The V and J genes are TRBV29-1 and TRBJ2-2; TRBD1 agrees at 10 bases. The CDR3 is 14 amino acids. CDR1 and CDR2 (germline): SQVTM, ANQGSEA. V trimming: 3 bases; J trimming: 7 bases; junction bases outside the gene matches: 5. CDR3 loop: CSVDGTGAGGELFF. DNA for the CDR3: TGCAGCGTTGATGGGACAGGGGCGGGCGGGGAGCTGTTTTTT.

This clonotype was picked up a small number of times. This rearrangement joins TRBV2 to TRBJ2-7; 7 bases match TRBD1. The CDR3 runs to 13 residues. CDR1 is SNHLY and CDR2 is FYNNEI in the germline V gene. Trimming took 10 bases from V and 0 from J; bases not matched to a gene: 6. CDR3 sequence: CAIYRDSSYEQYF. CDR3 nucleotide sequence: TGTGCCATCTACCGGGACAGCTCCTACGAGCAGTACTTC. Using reference TRBV2 and TRBJ2-7 for the parts outside the CDR3, the full variable domain is EPEVTQTPSHQVTQMGQEVILRCVPISNHLYFYWYRQILGQKVEFLVSFYNNEISEKSEIFDDQFSVERPDGSNFTLKIRSTKLEDSAMYFCAIYRDSSYEQYFGPGTRLTVT.

This clonotype was detected many times. The gene calls are TRBV20-1 and TRBJ2-1; tentative D call: TRBD1 (6 bases). Germline V gene sequence: CDR1 DFQATT, CDR2 SNEGSKA (reference sequence). The CDR3 runs 16 residues. V was cut by 6 bases and J by 6 bases, with 24 bases left in between. This CDR3 is CSASDSGQGFGNEQFF. The CDR3 DNA reads TGCAGTGCATCAGACTCGGGGCAGGGGTTCGGCAATGAGCAGTTCTTC.

Only a few counts were recorded for this clonotype. This CDR3 is CASSLVVGSRNEQFF. The CDR3 DNA reads as TGTGCCAGCAGCTTAGTAGTGGGTAGCCGCAATGAGCAGTTCTTC. The chain uses TRBV7-9 and TRBJ2-1; no clear D gene. The germline gives CDR1 SEHNR, CDR2 FQNEAQ (reference sequence). Trimming stripped 1 base from V and 6 bases from J, with 13 bases between. The CDR3 has 15 residues.

The chain recombines TRBV4-1 with TRBJ2-1; a weak D match, TRBD1 (6 bases). Germline V lookup: CDR1 MGHRA, CDR2 YSYEKL. V lost 0 bases to trimming and J lost 8 bases, with 17 bases between them. The CDR3 totals 16 residues. For the CDR3, the DNA is TGCGCCAGCAGCCAAGAGGCGCGGACAGAAAACGATGAGCAGTTCTTC. Translation gives CASSQEARTENDEQFF.